Listed below are T cell receptor beta chains from one sample, sequenced in a study of T cells expressing NK-cell markers. Reanalyzing the 5' RACE reads, TCRdb keeps one entry per CDR3 protein, without DNA. This sample contains a few hundred thousand distinct CDR3 sequences. The sequenced sample consisted of blood T cells: a sorted CD56 or NKG2C T cell subset, CD4+ or CD8+ T cells, or bulk PBMC T cells (not recorded which). Source of these receptors: a man aged 18-75 years in good health. Each CDR3 is given with its conserved first and last residue.

V gene: TRBV12-3/TRBV12-4; J gene: TRBJ1-4; CDR3 protein: CASSLNSVGTAGLANEKLFF
V gene: TRBV20-1; J gene: TRBJ1-2; CDR3 protein: CSANRGASGYTF
V gene: TRBV3-1; J gene: TRBJ1-1; CDR3 protein: CASTPGVGTEAFF
V gene: TRBV3-1; J gene: TRBJ1-1; CDR3 protein: CASSPTRATGFGAEAFF
V gene: TRBV30; J gene: TRBJ1-1; CDR3 protein: CAWRPARSMNTEAFF
V gene: TRBV4-1; J gene: TRBJ2-5; CDR3 protein: CASSQESNSRQETQYF
V gene: TRBV29-1; J gene: TRBJ1-5; CDR3 protein: CSVEVGVDQPQHF
V gene: TRBV7-9; J gene: TRBJ2-7; CDR3 protein: CASSLEGTIRWEQYF
V gene: TRBV14; J gene: TRBJ2-5; CDR3 protein: CASSQLSPQATQYF
V gene: TRBV25-1; J gene: TRBJ1-5; CDR3 protein: CASSPGGSQPQHF
V gene: TRBV29-1; J gene: TRBJ2-7; CDR3 protein: CSVGGTGVIEQYF
V gene: TRBV5-1; J gene: TRBJ2-3; CDR3 protein: CASSLESAGRGTATQYF
V gene: TRBV12-3/TRBV12-4; J gene: TRBJ2-7; CDR3 protein: CASREARGDDEQYF
V gene: TRBV11-1; J gene: TRBJ2-1; CDR3 protein: CASSVRYGYNEQFF
V gene: TRBV28; J gene: TRBJ2-7; CDR3 protein: CASSLVLSGEQYF
V gene: TRBV9; J gene: TRBJ2-5; CDR3 protein: CASSELAQKETQYF
V gene: TRBV13; J gene: TRBJ2-4; CDR3 protein: CASSPSQPGQGENIQYF
V gene: TRBV20-1; J gene: TRBJ1-2; CDR3 protein: CSARRVMPYGYTF
V gene: TRBV6-5; J gene: TRBJ1-3; CDR3 protein: CASSYTGTGMGNTIYF
V gene: TRBV12-5; J gene: TRBJ2-3; CDR3 protein: CASGKQDRTDTQYF
V gene: TRBV2; J gene: TRBJ2-6; CDR3 protein: CASSRFATEASGANVLTF
V gene: TRBV6-5; J gene: TRBJ1-4; CDR3 protein: CASSYGGFGEKLFF
V gene: TRBV12-3/TRBV12-4; J gene: TRBJ1-1; CDR3 protein: CASSVYRGGNTEAFF
V gene: TRBV5-1; J gene: TRBJ2-1; CDR3 protein: CASSFDGLASTEQFF
V gene: TRBV6-1; J gene: TRBJ2-1; CDR3 protein: CASSPASGTYNEQFF
V gene: TRBV29-1; J gene: TRBJ2-6; CDR3 protein: CSAEDRVKSGANVLTF
V gene: TRBV5-4; J gene: TRBJ1-2; CDR3 protein: CASSLGETVRGYTF
V gene: TRBV18; J gene: TRBJ1-6; CDR3 protein: CASSPGGPLHF
V gene: TRBV20-1; J gene: TRBJ2-6; CDR3 protein: CSAPGTGTGANVLTF
V gene: TRBV5-1; J gene: TRBJ2-4; CDR3 protein: CASSLVRDSKNIQYF
V gene: TRBV7-9; J gene: TRBJ2-4; CDR3 protein: CASSVGAGGQYF
V gene: TRBV5-5; J gene: TRBJ2-5; CDR3 protein: CASTHPGGGETQYF
V gene: TRBV18; J gene: TRBJ2-3; CDR3 protein: CASSPSQATDTQYF
V gene: TRBV2; J gene: TRBJ1-3; CDR3 protein: CASSDWGTGDTSSGNTIYF
V gene: TRBV11-1; J gene: TRBJ2-1; CDR3 protein: CASSLLRGLAGEYNEQFF
V gene: TRBV6-1; J gene: TRBJ1-5; CDR3 protein: CASSDRQGHDNQPQHF
V gene: TRBV12-3/TRBV12-4; J gene: TRBJ1-3; CDR3 protein: CASSFVRGLGNTIYF
V gene: TRBV28; J gene: TRBJ1-2; CDR3 protein: CASSLVGDPLGYTF
V gene: TRBV5-5; J gene: TRBJ2-5; CDR3 protein: CASSLASGAAAQYF
V gene: TRBV10-3; J gene: TRBJ1-1; CDR3 protein: CATSPQGGTEAFF
V gene: TRBV18; J gene: TRBJ2-2; CDR3 protein: CASSPQGADTGELFF
V gene: TRBV5-1; J gene: TRBJ1-3; CDR3 protein: CASSLAGDGNTIYF
V gene: TRBV12-3/TRBV12-4; J gene: TRBJ1-2; CDR3 protein: CASSFSPRTYGYTF
V gene: TRBV27; J gene: TRBJ2-7; CDR3 protein: CASSSDRVSYEQYF
V gene: TRBV13; J gene: TRBJ2-5; CDR3 protein: CASSLKQGGETQYF